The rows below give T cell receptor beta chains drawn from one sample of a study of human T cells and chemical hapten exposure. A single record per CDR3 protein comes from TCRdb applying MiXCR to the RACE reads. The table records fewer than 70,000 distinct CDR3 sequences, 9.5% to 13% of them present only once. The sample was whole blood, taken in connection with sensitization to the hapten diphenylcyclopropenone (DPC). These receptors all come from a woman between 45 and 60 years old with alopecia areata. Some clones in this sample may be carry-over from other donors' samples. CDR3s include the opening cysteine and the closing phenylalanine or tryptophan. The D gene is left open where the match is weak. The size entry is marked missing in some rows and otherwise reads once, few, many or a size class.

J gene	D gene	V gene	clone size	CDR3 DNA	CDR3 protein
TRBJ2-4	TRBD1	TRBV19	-	TGTGCCAGTAGTCCTCGGACAGGGCCCCCAGACTTC	CASSPRTGPPDF
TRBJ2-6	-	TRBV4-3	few	TGCGCCAGCAGCCAATTGTTCTCTGGGGCCAACGTCCTGACTTTC	CASSQLFSGANVLTF
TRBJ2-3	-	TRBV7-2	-	TGTGCCAGCAGCCCTCCCACAGATACGCAGTATTTT	CASSPPTDTQYF
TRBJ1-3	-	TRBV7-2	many	TGTGCCAGCAGCTTAACAGTCGGGCCAGGAAACACCATATATTTT	CASSLTVGPGNTIYF
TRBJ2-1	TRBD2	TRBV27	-	TGTGCCAGCAGTTTAATGGGACTAGCGGGAGATGAGCAGTTCTTC	CASSLMGLAGDEQFF
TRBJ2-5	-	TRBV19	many	TGTGCCAGTAGCCTCCTGGGGGTCCAAGAGACCCAGTACTTC	CASSLLGVQETQYF
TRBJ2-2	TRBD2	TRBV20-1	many	TGCAGTGCTAGTTACGGGGCGGGAGGGCTCCCCGGGGAGCTGTTTTTT	CSASYGAGGLPGELFF
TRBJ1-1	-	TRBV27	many	TGTGCCAGCAGTTTCCTGGGGGCAAACACTGAAGCTTTCTTT	CASSFLGANTEAFF
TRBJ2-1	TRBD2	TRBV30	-	TGTGCCTGGCAGGGACTAGCGGATTACAATGAGCAGTTCTTC	CAWQGLADYNEQFF
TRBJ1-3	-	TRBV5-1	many	TGCGCCAGCAGGGACTCAGGAAACACCATATATTTT	CASRDSGNTIYF
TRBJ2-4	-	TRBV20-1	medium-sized	TGCAGTGGGATCAAGGGGGGCCTAGCGGCCAAAAACATTCAGTACTTC	CSGIKGGLAAKNIQYF
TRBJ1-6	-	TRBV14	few	TGTGCCAGCAGCCAGTTCCAGGGTGACAGGCCAGGCTCACCCCTCCACTTT	CASSQFQGDRPGSPLHF
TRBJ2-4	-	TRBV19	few	TGTGCCAGTAGTATTGGGCAGCTGGACATTCAGTACTTC	CASSIGQLDIQYF
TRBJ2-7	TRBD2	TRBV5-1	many	TGCGCCAGCAGCCTGATAGCGGGAGGGCAGCACGAGCAGTACTTC	CASSLIAGGQHEQYF
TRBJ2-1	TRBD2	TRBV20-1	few	TGCAGTGCTAGAGATCACTCCGGGACTAGCATCGCCCGGTTCTTC	CSARDHSGTSIARFF
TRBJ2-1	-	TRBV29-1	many	TGCAGCGTTGAAAGTTCGACAGCCTACAATGAGCAGTTCTTC	CSVESSTAYNEQFF